These 10 T cell receptor beta chains were all obtained from the same sample, sequenced in a study of shared clonotypes between healthy human individuals. Profiled with immunoSEQ multiplex PCR; TCRdb holds only in-frame clones, not every one. The sample has a few million clones, over 85% seen once. Sequences were obtained from naive CD4+ T cells from PBMCs. Subset meaning: CD45RA+ positively selected. All receptors come from a man in his late teens or twenties in good health. Some clones in this sample may be carry-over from other donors' samples.

This clone appeared a single time. The chain recombines TRBV5-1 with TRBJ2-5, with no clear D. The CDR3 length is 14 residues. Germline assignment: CDR1 SGHRS and CDR2 YFSETQ. V was trimmed by 4 bases and J by 0 bases, leaving 10 bases between them. In nucleotides, the CDR3 is TGCGCCAGCAGCGGCGGATGGGACCAAGAGACCCAGTACTTC. It translates to CASSGGWDQETQYF.

The V call is TRBV19, the J call TRBJ1-5; possibly TRBD1 for D (5 bases). V lost 3 bases, J lost 6 bases, and 15 bases lay in between. CDR1 and CDR2 from the germline V gene are LNHDA and SQIVND (reference sequence). This CDR3 contains 15 residues. For the CDR3, the DNA is TGTGCCAGTAGTATGGGGTGGGGCTACGGTCAGCCCCAGCATTTT. This gives the protein CASSMGWGYGQPQHF.

This clone appeared once. The gene calls are TRBV29-1 and TRBJ1-2; the D gene is possibly TRBD1 (6 bases). Germline V CDR1 and CDR2: SQVTM, ANQGSEA. V was pared by 7 bases and J by 8 bases, with 14 bases between. The CDR3 covers 11 residues. The CDR3 loop is CSAGDIGGYTF. The CDR3 nucleotides are TGCAGCGCTGGGGACATCGGGGGCTACACCTTC. The full variable domain, rest sourced from reference TRBV29-1 and TRBJ1-2, is SAVISQKPSRDICQRGTSLTIQCQVDSQVTMMFWYRQQPGQSLTLIATANQGSEATYESGFVIDKFPISRPNLTFSTLTVSNMSPEDSSIYLCSAGDIGGYTFGSGTRLTVV.

The V and J genes are TRBV28 and TRBJ2-5; unclear D gene. Germline assignment: CDR1 MDHEN and CDR2 SYDVKM. This CDR3 is built from 13 residues. Trimming removed 8 bases at V and 7 bases at J, with 17 bases between. CDR3 DNA sequence: TGTGCCAGCTCCCCGCCATCGATCGGGACCCAGTACTTC. As protein: CASSPPSIGTQYF.

The chain's CDR3 is CATSRDSRQGYNEQFF. In DNA, the CDR3 is TGTGCCACCAGCAGAGATAGTAGACAGGGCTACAATGAGCAGTTCTTC. The rearrangement uses TRBV15 and TRBJ2-1; 7 bases align to TRBD1. CDR3 size: 16 residues. Germline CDR1 and CDR2: LNHNV and YYDKDF (reference sequence). Trimming cost V 0 bases and J 3 bases; bases outside gene matches: 5.

This clone has just one count. The V and J genes are TRBV4-2 and TRBJ2-1, with D maybe TRBD2 (6 bases). V shed 3 bases and J shed 1 base, with 16 bases lying between them. The CDR3 extends over 17 amino acids. The germline gives CDR1 LGHNA, CDR2 YNFKEQ. The CDR3 loop reads CASSHENLGGSYNEQFF. The CDR3, as DNA: TGTGCCAGCAGCCACGAGAACCTCGGGGGATCCTACAATGAGCAGTTCTTC.

The chain joins TRBV14 to TRBJ2-1; the match to TRBD2 covers 7 bases. J lost 3 bases, V lost 3 bases, and 11 bases had no gene match. This CDR3 is built from 17 residues. Germline V gene sequence: CDR1 SGHDN, CDR2 FVKESK. This CDR3 is CASSHTISRGFYNEQFF. The CDR3, as DNA: TGTGCCAGCAGCCATACCATTTCGCGGGGGTTCTACAATGAGCAGTTCTTC.

The genes are TRBV18 and TRBJ1-2, with D possibly being TRBD1 (5 bases). Per the germline V gene, CDR1 is KGHSH and CDR2 is LQKENI. CDR3 length equals 17 residues. Trimming took off 6 bases at V and 8 bases at J, with 28 bases between the two ends. CDR3 loop: CASSLEAAGLQFLGYTF. The CDR3 DNA reads TGTGCCAGCTCCCTAGAGGCGGCAGGGTTACAATTCTTGGGCTACACCTTC.

In DNA form, the CDR3 reads TGTGCCAGCAGCTTTCGACTAGCGGGAGATCCCGGGGAGCTGTTTTTT. Protein sequence: CASSFRLAGDPGELFF. The rearrangement uses TRBV5-4 and TRBJ2-2; 12 bases align to TRBD2. V lost 2 bases to trimming and J lost 6 bases; unmatched junction nucleotides: 5. The CDR3 runs to 16 residues. CDR1 is SGHNT, CDR2 YYREEE, per germline (reference sequence).

This chain links TRBV28 with TRBJ2-5, with TRBD2 matching over 9 bases. Germline V gene data show CDR1 as MDHEN and CDR2 as SYDVKM. Trimming took 5 bases from V and 2 from J; bases not matched to a gene: 9. The CDR3 covers 16 residues. DNA for the CDR3: TGTGCCAGCAGTCCAATCCTAGCGGGAAGGCAAGAGACCCAGTACTTC. Translating it yields CASSPILAGRQETQYF. The variable domain in full, with the rest retrieved from reference TRBV28 and TRBJ2-5, is DVKVTQSSRYLVKRTGEKVFLECVQDMDHENMFWYRQDPGLGLRLIYFSYDVKMKEKGDIPEGYSVSREKKERFSLILESASTNQTSMYLCASSPILAGRQETQYFGPGTRLLVL.